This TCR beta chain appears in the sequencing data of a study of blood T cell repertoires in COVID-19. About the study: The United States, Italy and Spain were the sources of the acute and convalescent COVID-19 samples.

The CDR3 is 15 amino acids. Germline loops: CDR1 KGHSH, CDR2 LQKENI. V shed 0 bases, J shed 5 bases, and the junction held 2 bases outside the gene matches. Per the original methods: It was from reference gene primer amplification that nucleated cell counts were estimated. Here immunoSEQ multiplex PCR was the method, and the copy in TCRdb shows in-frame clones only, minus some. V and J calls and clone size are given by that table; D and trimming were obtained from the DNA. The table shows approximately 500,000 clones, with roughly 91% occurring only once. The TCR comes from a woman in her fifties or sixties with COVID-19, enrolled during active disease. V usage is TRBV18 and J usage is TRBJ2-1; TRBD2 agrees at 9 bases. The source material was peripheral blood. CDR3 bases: TGTGCCAGCTCACCACCGACTAGCGGAAACAATGAGCAGTTCTTC. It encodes CASSPPTSGNNEQFF.